This TCR beta chain was profiled in a study of T cell repertoires in cytomegalovirus infection. Study details: Alongside well-studied HLA-B-restricted CMV epitopes, recently identified HLA-C-restricted CMV epitopes were also used. Both a matching HLA type and CMV infection were indicated by public TCR beta signatures.

This clonotype came up a few times. The antigen remains undetermined. From the reads, TCRdb called clonotypes with MiXCR, one entry per CDR3 protein. The repertoire holds around 25,000 distinct CDR3 sequences, with approximately 22% as singletons. V was trimmed by 3 bases and J by 7 bases, leaving 9 bases between them. CDR1 is SEHNR and CDR2 is FQNEAQ in the germline V gene (reference sequence). The CDR3 spans 13 residues. The chain employs TRBV7-9 and TRBJ2-2; a weak D match, TRBD2 (6 bases). The sequence derives from a human donor in good health (CMV status not recorded). Some clones in this sample may be carry-over from other donors' samples. This specimen was CD8+ T cells from cultured PBMCs, taken from culture after CMV antigen stimulation. CDR3 loop: CASSFGTLGELFF. The CDR3 coding sequence is TGTGCCAGCAGCTTCGGGACTCTCGGGGAGCTGTTTTTT.